A single sample gave rise to the 26 T cell receptor beta chains below, sequenced in a study of post-analysis software for immune sequencing data. Study conclusions and caveats: When patients were compared with controls, about five TRBV segments were more frequent, TRBV5-6, TRBV5-1 and TRBV20-1 among them.

For these TCRs, the target antigens are not known. Unique-molecular-identifier-tagged TCR beta cDNA libraries were used. TCRdb fed the PCR reads into MiXCR, producing one record per CDR3 protein. The sample shows roughly 400,000 distinct CDR3 sequences, about 39% of them seen only once. The sequencing input was blood. The receptors derive from a girl aged 2-10 years with multiple sclerosis.

This clonotype was seen a few times. This chain links TRBV7-9 with TRBJ2-5, with 14 bases matching TRBD2. The last part of the DNA fits TRBJ2-7 better; the J call may be wrong. In germline, CDR1 is SEHNR, CDR2 FQNEAQ (reference sequence). The CDR3 covers 17 residues. CDR3 DNA: TGTGCCAGCAGCGGCATCCTAGGGACTAGCGGGAGCTACGAGCAGTACTTC. This gives the protein CASSGILGTSGSYEQYF.

On this clonotype itself: The junction shows a germline mismatch at one end, possibly a read error. The gene calls are TRBV20-1 and TRBJ2-7; weak D call: TRBD1 (5 bases). CDR1 and CDR2 from the germline V gene are DFQATT and SNEGSKA (reference sequence). The length of the CDR3 is 13 residues. CDR3 protein: CSARGRVTREQYF. CDR3 bases: TGCAGTGCAAGAGGCAGGGTGACACGCGAGCAGTACTTC.

The chain links TRBV10-3 to TRBJ2-5; TRBD2 aligns across 12 bases. CDR1 and CDR2 from the germline V gene are ENHRY and SYGVKD. This CDR3 region has 15 residues. V lost 3 bases, J lost 5 bases, and 4 bases stayed unmatched. In DNA form, the CDR3 reads TGTGCCATCAGTGATCTAGCGGGAGGGAGGGAGACCCAGTACTTC. It codes for CAISDLAGGRETQYF.

This clonotype was counted between two and nine times. V and J are TRBV29-1 and TRBJ2-3, with D unclear. CDR1 SQVTM and CDR2 ANQGSEA come from the germline V gene. The V end was cut by 3 bases, the J end by 0 bases, with 10 bases between. There are 14 residues in the CDR3. The CDR3 loop reads CSVETTYSTDTQYF. The CDR3 DNA follows: TGCAGCGTTGAGACGACCTATAGCACAGATACGCAGTATTTT.

The chain employs TRBV4-1 and TRBJ2-5; D tentatively reads TRBD1 or TRBD2 (5 bases each). With 2 bases removed from V and 5 bases from J, the gap between germline ends came to 18 bases. This CDR3 comprises 16 residues. Per germline, CDR1 MGHRA and CDR2 YSYEKL. The CDR3 reads CASSQPAGDGLETQYF. The CDR3 nucleotides are TGCGCCAGCAGCCAACCCGCTGGGGACGGTCTGGAGACCCAGTACTTC.

This chain uses TRBV4-1 with TRBJ2-7; maybe TRBD1 (6 bases). Trimming shortened V by 0 bases and J by 6 bases, and 15 bases separated the two germline ends. The CDR3 runs to 15 residues. From germline, CDR1 is MGHRA and CDR2 YSYEKL. The CDR3 nucleotides read TGCGCCAGCAGCCAAGAACGGGCAGGGGTTGGCGAGCAGTACTTC. Amino acids: CASSQERAGVGEQYF.

This clonotype was observed a few times. The V and J genes are TRBV12-3 or TRBV12-4 and TRBJ2-4; tentatively, D is TRBD1 or TRBD2 (6 bases each). The CDR3 is made up of 14 amino acids. Deletions cut 5 bases from V and 5 bases from J, with 13 bases between. The CDR3 protein is CASSLYREENIQYF. The CDR3 DNA reads TGTGCCAGCAGTCTATACAGGGAGGAAAACATTCAGTACTTC.

The chain recombines TRBV4-3 with TRBJ2-7, with D tentatively TRBD2 (5 bases). V was pared by 0 bases and J by 2 bases, with 17 bases between. The germline CDR1 and CDR2 sequences are LGHNA and YSLEER. The CDR3 spans 17 residues. CDR3 residues: CASSQDLDYTATYEQYF. In DNA form, the CDR3 reads TGCGCCAGCAGCCAAGATCTTGACTACACCGCGACCTACGAGCAGTACTTC.

This chain connects TRBV6-2 or TRBV6-3 to TRBJ2-3; D call uncertain. The V end lost 3 bases, the J end lost 5 bases, and 12 bases lay between the germline ends. This CDR3 contains 14 residues. The germline V gene has CDR1 MNHEY and CDR2 SVGEGT. CDR3 bases: TGTGCCAGCAGTTATACGGCACCCCGAGATACGCAGTATTTT. Translating gives CASSYTAPRDTQYF.

This clonotype was counted a few times. The V gene is TRBV5-1, the J gene TRBJ2-1; either TRBD1 or TRBD2 may fit D (5 bases each). The length of the CDR3 is 15 residues. V lost 1 base, J lost 0 bases, and 8 bases lay in between. CDR1 is SGHRS, CDR2 YFSETQ, per germline. The CDR3 nucleotides read TGCGCCAGCAGCTTGAATGGGGGCTCCTACAATGAGCAGTTCTTC. Translation: CASSLNGGSYNEQFF.

V is TRBV20-1 and J is TRBJ1-1; D uncertain. The V gene's germline CDR1 is DFQATT and CDR2 SNEGSKA (reference sequence). V lost 0 bases and J 4 bases, leaving 12 bases between the germline ends. The CDR3 contains 14 residues. The CDR3 sequence: CSAREGFGGTEAFF. The CDR3 coding sequence is TGCAGTGCTAGAGAGGGCTTCGGTGGCACTGAAGCTTTCTTT.

About this clonotype itself: This clone may be a read error of a much larger clone one base away. The chain couples TRBV20-1 to TRBJ2-5; unclear D gene. The assigned J gene may be wrong: the sequence end matches TRBJ2-7 better. The germline gives CDR1 DFQATT, CDR2 SNEGSKA (reference sequence). This CDR3 has 14 amino acids. The CDR3 bases are TGCAGTGCTAGGGAGTTTAGCCGGTCCTGCGAGCAGTACTTC. Translation: CSAREFSRSCEQYF.

This sequence joins TRBV10-3 and TRBJ2-7; TRBD2 agrees at 7 bases. CDR1 is ENHRY, CDR2 SYGVKD, per germline. The CDR3 loop spans 14 amino acids. V shed 4 bases, J shed 6 bases, and the junction held 9 bases outside the gene matches. The CDR3 nucleotides are TGTGCCATCAGTGCGGCGGCGGGGAGGGGCGAGCAGTACTTC. Translating it yields CAISAAAGRGEQYF.

This rearrangement joins TRBV29-1 to TRBJ1-2; D might be TRBD1 (5 bases). This CDR3 is 13 amino acids long. V was pared by 3 bases and J by 4 bases, with 12 bases between. Germline-derived CDR1 and CDR2 are SQVTM and ANQGSEA. This CDR3 is CSVDTGTAYGYTF. The CDR3 DNA reads as TGCAGCGTTGACACGGGGACGGCCTATGGCTACACCTTC.

The chain combines TRBV5-1 with TRBJ2-3; TRBD2 agrees at 11 bases. Germline values: CDR1 SGHRS, CDR2 YFSETQ. The CDR3 is made up of 17 amino acids. V lost 4 bases and J lost 6; bases outside the gene matches: 13. The CDR3, as DNA: TGCGCCAGCAGCCCGGCCAGGGCTAGCGGGAGGACGGATACGCAGTATTTT. This codes for CASSPARASGRTDTQYF.

This clonotype was observed a few times. V usage is TRBV7-9 and J usage is TRBJ1-2; D unresolved. CDR3 size: 15 residues. The germline V and J ends were trimmed by 3 bases and 4 bases, with 15 bases remaining between them. Looked up from germline, CDR1 is SEHNR and CDR2 is FQNEAQ (reference sequence). The DNA of the CDR3 is TGTGCCAGCAGCTTTATGGTCGACCAGGTCTATGGCTACACCTTC. Amino acid sequence: CASSFMVDQVYGYTF.

The chain links TRBV6-6 to TRBJ2-5, with TRBD2 matching over 9 bases. The CDR3 length is 17 residues. V trimming: 0 bases; J trimming: 0 bases; junction bases outside the gene matches: 5. The germline CDR1 and CDR2 sequences are MNHNY and SVGAGI (reference sequence). In DNA, the CDR3 is TGTGCCAGCAGTTACTCGGACGGACTAGCGTACCAAGAGACCCAGTACTTC. Translation: CASSYSDGLAYQETQYF.

The V gene is TRBV5-1, the J gene TRBJ2-5; D is undetermined. CDR3 length: 15 amino acids. The V end lost 3 bases, the J end lost 4 bases, and 16 bases lay between the germline ends. The germline gives CDR1 SGHRS, CDR2 YFSETQ. CDR3 nucleotides: TGCGCCAGCAGCTCCCCGGTTGAGGTGGGAGAGACCCAGTACTTC. This sequence encodes CASSSPVEVGETQYF.

The chain has TRBV7-9 and TRBJ2-1; TRBD2 agrees at 7 bases. With V trimmed by 1 base and J by 5 bases, 11 bases remained unmatched. The V gene's germline CDR1 is SEHNR and CDR2 FQNEAQ (reference sequence). The CDR3 is 17 residues long. The CDR3 region has the DNA TGTGCCAGCAGCTTAGGATGGGCGGGGAGGGCGAACAATGAGCAGTTCTTC. Its protein is CASSLGWAGRANNEQFF.

The DNA for the CDR3 is TGTGCCACCAGCAGTCACCTAACAGGGAAGGCTGGGGCCAACGTCCTGACTTTC. Translating gives CATSSHLTGKAGANVLTF. The V call is TRBV15, the J call TRBJ2-6, with D perhaps matching TRBD1 (6 bases). Trimming removed 3 bases from V and 2 bases from J, with 17 bases in between. The CDR3 runs to 18 residues. CDR1 and CDR2 (germline): LNHNV, YYDKDF (reference sequence). Complete variable domain (other parts from reference TRBV15 and TRBJ2-6): DAMVIQNPRYQVTQFGKPVTLSCSQTLNHNVMYWYQQKSSQAPKLLFHYYDKDFNNEADTPDNFQSRRPNTSFCFLDIRSPGLGDTAMYLCATSSHLTGKAGANVLTFGAGSRLTVL.

This chain connects TRBV5-1 to TRBJ2-7; 7 bases are shared with TRBD1. The CDR3 is 16 residues long. Germline V gives CDR1 SGHRS, CDR2 YFSETQ. Trimming at V came to 4 bases and at J to 0 bases, leaving 10 bases not matched to a gene. The CDR3 DNA reads TGCGCCAGCAGCATAGAGAACAGGGGTCCCTCCTACGAGCAGTACTTC. It codes for CASSIENRGPSYEQYF. Full variable domain (rest looked up from reference TRBV5-1 and TRBJ2-7): KAGVTQTPRYLIKTRGQQVTLSCSPISGHRSVSWYQQTPGQGLQFLFEYFSETQRNKGNFPGRFSGRQFSNSRSEMNVSTLELGDSALYLCASSIENRGPSYEQYFGPGTRLTVT.

CDR3 region: CASSFVSNSGSEAFF. CDR3 in DNA: TGTGCCAGCAGCTTTGTGTCTAATTCGGGAAGCGAAGCTTTCTTT. The chain has TRBV7-9 and TRBJ1-1; D is unresolved. V gave up 3 bases and J gave up 8 bases, with 19 bases separating them. Germline V gene data show CDR1 as SEHNR and CDR2 as FQNEAQ (reference sequence). The CDR3 extends over 15 amino acids.

This clonotype appeared once. The genes are TRBV28 and TRBJ1-5; a weak D match, TRBD1 (6 bases). CDR1 and CDR2 from the germline V gene are MDHEN and SYDVKM. The CDR3 runs to 20 residues. The V end was cut by 4 bases, the J end by 0 bases, with 25 bases between. CDR3 loop: CASSSVPSRWGAYSNQPQHF. The CDR3 bases are TGTGCCAGCAGTTCGGTACCATCTCGGTGGGGGGCATATAGCAATCAGCCCCAGCATTTT.

The chain uses TRBV4-3 and TRBJ1-2; D gene uncertain. The V gene's germline CDR1 is LGHNA and CDR2 YSLEER. This CDR3 region has 14 residues. Trimming stripped 0 bases from V and 4 bases from J, with 9 bases between. Written as DNA, the CDR3 is TGCGCCAGCAGCCAAGAGCCCGGACCCTATGGCTACACCTTC. This codes for CASSQEPGPYGYTF.

This clonotype was counted between two and nine times. The chain has TRBV6-6 and TRBJ2-5; D is perhaps TRBD2 (6 bases). Germline lookup yields CDR1 MNHNY and CDR2 SVGAGI (reference sequence). This CDR3 has 14 amino acids. V was clipped by 1 base and J by 0 bases, with 6 bases between them. DNA of the CDR3: TGTGCCAGCAGTTACTGGACTAACCAAGAGACCCAGTACTTC. Translating it yields CASSYWTNQETQYF.

V and J are TRBV7-9 and TRBJ2-3; D remains ambiguous. This CDR3 spans 15 amino acids. Germline CDR1 reads SEHNR; CDR2 reads FQNEAQ (reference sequence). The V end lost 5 bases, the J end lost 0 bases, and 12 bases lay between the germline ends. CDR3 amino acids: CASSQDGASTDTQYF. The DNA for the CDR3 is TGTGCCAGCAGCCAAGACGGAGCGAGCACAGATACGCAGTATTTT.